This T cell receptor beta chain was identified during a study of cytomegalovirus exposure and HLA in healthy donors. On the study more broadly: From HLA-typed donors, an early data release held tens of millions of unique TCRs. Study results and caveats: Researchers reported in a later analysis that a missense DCLRE1C variant was tied to TCR beta V- and J-gene trimming. The authors considered a cluster of highly shared sequence variants likely to be a sequencing artifact.

This CDR3 comprises 15 residues. CDR1 and CDR2 from the germline V gene are LGHNA and YNFKEQ. V was trimmed by 0 bases and J by 2 bases, leaving 7 bases between them. PCR amplification relied on 60 Vbeta primers (plus 13 Jbeta primers). In the study's own analysis: It was a later analysis that counted roughly 79 million unique TCR beta chains, of which approximately 9.9 million were shared. The protocol was immunoSEQ multiplex PCR, while the TCRdb copy is restricted to in-frame clones and leaves out a portion. V and J calls and clone size are those listed in that table; D and trimming were worked out from the DNA. The sample lists 150,000 to 200,000 clones; 80% were seen once. With respect to this clone: Its antigen remains unidentified.

The sequenced sample was PBMCs. The chain has TRBV4-2 and TRBJ1-4; D unresolved. The sequence derives from a boy aged 10-17 years in good health and CMV-seronegative. The CDR3 region is CASSQEAGTNEKLFF. CDR3 bases: TGTGCCAGCAGCCAAGAGGCGGGGACTAATGAAAAACTGTTTTTT.